What follows are 8 T cell receptor beta chains derived from one specimen sequenced in a study of T cells in Graves' hyperthyroidism and ophthalmopathy. Amplification of TCR beta CDR3 regions was performed using RNA transcripts as template. RT-PCR in the first round (using the HTBI primer set) targeted the TCR CDR3. TCRdb reprocessed the multiplex PCR reads with MiXCR, giving one entry per CDR3 protein. The table includes about 710,000 distinct CDR3 sequences, about 16% detected once. Sequenced: blood. Every receptor here comes from a man aged 18 to 35 with Graves' hyperthyroidism.

This clonotype has a handful of counts. The rearrangement links TRBV9 to TRBJ2-1; D is ambiguous. The germline CDR1 and CDR2 sequences are SGDLS and YYNGEE. Trimming took 0 bases from V and 1 from J, leaving 8 bases between them. CDR3 size: 15 residues. The chain's CDR3 is CASSVDSTSYNEQFF. The CDR3 region has the DNA TGTGCCAGCAGCGTAGACAGCACATCCTACAATGAGCAGTTCTTC. The full variable domain, rest sourced from reference TRBV9 and TRBJ2-1, is DSGVTQTPKHLITATGQRVTLRCSPRSGDLSVYWYQQSLDQGLQFLIQYYNGEERAKGNILERFSAQQFPDLHSELNLSSLELGDSALYFCASSVDSTSYNEQFFGPGTRLTVL.

CDR3 bases: TGTGCCATCAGTGAGTCCTCTGGACCCACGAAGAGGTATGGCTACACCTTC. Translating gives CAISESSGPTKRYGYTF. This rearrangement joins TRBV10-3 to TRBJ1-2, with unresolved D. The CDR3 sequence is 17 residues long. Germline loops: CDR1 ENHRY, CDR2 SYGVKD. V dropped 0 bases and J dropped 5 bases, with 19 bases sitting between them.

In this sample, this clonotype turned up a few times. A much larger clone lies one base from this, so it may be a read error. This chain uses TRBV28 with TRBJ2-7, with TRBD1 as a possible D gene (6 bases). The germline V gene encodes CDR1 MDHEN and CDR2 SYDVKM. CDR3 length equals 16 residues. The CDR3 loop is CASTSLLGQSSCEQYF. In DNA form, the CDR3 reads TGTGCCAGCACCTCACTGCTAGGACAGAGCTCCTGCGAGCAGTACTTC.

In its sample, this clonotype was seen a few times. The rearrangement joins TRBV19 to TRBJ2-6; 7 bases are a match to TRBD1. This CDR3 is built from 16 residues. V trimming: 3 bases; J trimming: 4 bases; junction bases outside the gene matches: 6. Germline CDR1 reads LNHDA; CDR2 reads SQIVND (reference sequence). The CDR3 loop is CASSIRQGAGANVLTF. The CDR3 nucleotides are TGTGCCAGTAGTATTAGACAGGGTGCCGGGGCCAACGTCCTGACTTTC.

This clonotype has more than one count but fewer than ten. The chain carries TRBV2 and TRBJ2-7; D may be TRBD1 or TRBD2 (5 bases each). Trimming pared 9 bases from V and 4 bases from J, leaving 10 bases between. Looked up from germline, CDR1 is SNHLY and CDR2 is FYNNEI. This CDR3 spans 11 amino acids. This chain's CDR3 is CASPGLYEQYF. For the CDR3, the DNA is TGTGCCAGTCCGGGGCTATACGAGCAGTACTTC.

In this sample, this clonotype turned up a few times. The chain recombines TRBV12-3 or TRBV12-4 with TRBJ1-5; unclear D gene. V was trimmed by 6 bases and J by 6 bases, leaving 15 bases between them. The CDR3 totals 14 residues. The CDR3: CASSHQRASQPQHF. The CDR3 DNA follows: TGTGCCAGCAGCCACCAGAGGGCTAGTCAGCCCCAGCATTTT.

This rearrangement joins TRBV20-1 to TRBJ2-1; tentatively, D is TRBD1 (5 bases). The CDR3 is 13 amino acids. CDR1 is DFQATT, CDR2 SNEGSKA, per germline (reference sequence). The CDR3 here is CSAVGWGSPTQFF. The CDR3 DNA reads as TGCAGCGCCGTGGGATGGGGCTCGCCAACGCAGTTCTTC.

J is TRBJ2-1 and V is TRBV4-2, with no clear D. V shed 0 bases and J shed 15 bases, with 6 bases lying between them. CDR1 and CDR2 (germline): LGHNA, YNFKEQ. This CDR3 region has 10 residues. The CDR3 sequence is CASSQDSPFF. The CDR3 nucleotides are TGTGCCAGCAGCCAAGACTCCCCGTTCTTC.